This T cell receptor beta chain was documented in a study of Tregs in tolerant kidney transplant recipients. General study points: Few patients were studied, so findings need validation in larger groups. Biological reproducibility was not directly addressed in this study. Expanding Tregs on activated donor B cells appeared to best identify donor-specific TCRbeta clones.

As to this clone: Its antigen remains unknown.

CDR1 SQVTM and CDR2 ANQGSEA come from the germline V gene. Trimming took 6 bases from V and 8 from J; bases not matched to a gene: 9. CDR3 length equals 14 residues. Clones were read by immunoSEQ multiplex PCR, and TCRdb kept only the in-frame ones, dropping some. Of over 50,000 clones listed, around 83% are singletons. Unstimulated regulatory T cells (CD4+CD25+CD127-), CD4+CD25- non-regulatory cells, CD4 and CD8 cells were FACS-sorted from thawed PBMCs. This sequence was found in a human donor in good health. Source material: CD4+ T cells from blood. J is TRBJ2-1 and V is TRBV29-1; 11 positions match TRBD2. CDR3 in amino acids: CSVQLAGGRDEQFF. The DNA for the CDR3 is TGCAGCGTGCAGCTAGCGGGAGGACGGGATGAGCAGTTCTTC.